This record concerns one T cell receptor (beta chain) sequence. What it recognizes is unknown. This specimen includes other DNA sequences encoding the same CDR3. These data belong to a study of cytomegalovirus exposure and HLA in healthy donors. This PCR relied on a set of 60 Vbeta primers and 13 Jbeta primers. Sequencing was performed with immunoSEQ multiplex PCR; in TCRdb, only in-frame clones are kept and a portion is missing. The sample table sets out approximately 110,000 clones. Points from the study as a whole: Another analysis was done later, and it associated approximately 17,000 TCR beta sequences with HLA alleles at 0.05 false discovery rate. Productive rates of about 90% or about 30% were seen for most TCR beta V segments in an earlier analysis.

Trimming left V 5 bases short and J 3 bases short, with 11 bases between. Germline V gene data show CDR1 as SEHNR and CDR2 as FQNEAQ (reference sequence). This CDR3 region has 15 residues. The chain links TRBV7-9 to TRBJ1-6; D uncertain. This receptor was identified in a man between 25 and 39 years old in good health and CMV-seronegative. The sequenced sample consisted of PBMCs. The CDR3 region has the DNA TGTGCCAGCAGCGCAGGACTTCTCTATAATTCACCCCTCCACTTT. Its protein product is CASSAGLLYNSPLHF.